One and the same sample provided the 8 T cell receptor beta chains below, sequenced in a study of T cells expressing NK-cell markers. TCRdb re-called the 5' RACE reads and catalogs CDR3 proteins one per entry, DNA excluded. The table gives under 600,000 distinct CDR3 sequences; the top ten clones make up more than 1.4% of it. The sequenced sample was blood T cells: a sorted CD56 or NKG2C T cell subset, CD4+ or CD8+ T cells, or bulk PBMC T cells (not recorded which). These receptors came from a woman aged 45-59 years in good health.

The chain links TRBV18 to TRBJ2-3; TCRdb's assignment of TRBD2 cannot be checked, as there is no DNA. The CDR3 loop spans 18 amino acids. Germline V gene lookup returns CDR1 KGHSH and CDR2 LQKENI. CDR3 amino acids: CASSAPGLAGEETDTQYF.

The gene calls are TRBV12-3 or TRBV12-4 and TRBJ2-3; absent DNA, TCRdb's TRBD2 call cannot be checked. CDR3 length: 15 amino acids. The CDR3 protein is CASSLISGRGDTQYF.

The J gene is TRBJ1-1, the V gene TRBV9; the TCRdb D gene call, TRBD1, has no DNA to confirm it. This CDR3 spans 14 amino acids. The germline V gene encodes CDR1 SGDLS and CDR2 YYNGEE. CDR3 residues: CASSANNRETEAFF.

The chain recombines TRBV5-1 with TRBJ2-3. The CDR3 totals 12 residues. Germline V gene lookup returns CDR1 SGHRS and CDR2 YFSETQ. CDR3 loop: CASSSEGDTQYF.

This chain connects TRBV9 to TRBJ2-1; TCRdb's D call of TRBD2 is untestable without DNA. CDR1 is SGDLS, CDR2 YYNGEE, per germline. This CDR3 has 16 amino acids. The CDR3 protein is CASSQSSGTTYNEQFF.

V is TRBV6-5 and J is TRBJ2-2. The CDR3 has 14 amino acids. The germline V gene has CDR1 MNHEY and CDR2 SVGAGI. CDR3 sequence: CASSWARETGELFF.

This chain uses TRBV24-1 with TRBJ2-3. CDR3 length: 13 residues. Germline V lookup: CDR1 KGHDR, CDR2 SFDVKD. CDR3 amino acids: CATSGATVDTQYF.

The J gene is TRBJ2-7, the V gene TRBV5-1; TCRdb designates TRBD2, a call that cannot be tested without DNA. This CDR3 region has 16 residues. Germline CDR1 and CDR2: SGHRS and YFSETQ. The CDR3 loop is CASSTYLTSGTSEQYF.